These 32 T cell receptor beta chains were sequenced from one sample in a study of circulating and synovial CD4+ cells in juvenile arthritis. Assay used: immunoSEQ multiplex PCR; TCRdb lists only in-frame clones, some missing. The data contain about 33,000 clones, 90% to 95% of them seen just once; the ten biggest clones take up around 0.15%. The specimen was CD4+ T cells from blood. These receptors originate from a human donor with juvenile idiopathic arthritis.

The chain combines TRBV5-1 with TRBJ2-6; TRBD1 agrees at 7 bases. The CDR3 contains 15 residues. The germline V gene has CDR1 SGHRS and CDR2 YFSETQ. The junction had 3 bases not matched to a gene; V was cut back by 4 bases and J by 2 bases. The CDR3 is CASSSTGAGANVLTF. The CDR3 region has the DNA TGCGCCAGCAGCAGTACAGGGGCTGGGGCCAACGTCCTGACTTTC.

The V and J genes are TRBV4-1 and TRBJ2-2; D gene unclear. This CDR3 is built from 16 residues. Deletions cut 0 bases from V and 0 bases from J, with 8 bases between. The germline V gene has CDR1 MGHRA and CDR2 YSYEKL. For the CDR3, the DNA is TGCGCCAGCAGCCAAGAGGCATTCGCGAACACCGGGGAGCTGTTTTTT. Translated, it gives CASSQEAFANTGELFF.

The chain couples TRBV28 to TRBJ2-1; D is perhaps TRBD1 (5 bases). The CDR3 length is 15 residues. Per the germline V gene, CDR1 is MDHEN and CDR2 is SYDVKM. V gave up 2 bases and J gave up 8 bases, with 16 bases separating them. The CDR3 DNA sequence: TGTGCCAGCAGTTTAAGGGGTAGGGCCCTCCATGAGCAGTTCTTC. Translating gives CASSLRGRALHEQFF.

This chain uses TRBV18 with TRBJ1-2; 7 bases line up with TRBD1. Germline loops: CDR1 KGHSH, CDR2 LQKENI. The CDR3 length is 15 residues. Trimming removed 3 bases from V and 3 bases from J; junction bases left unmatched: 7. The CDR3 here is CASSPKPGTDYGYTF. The CDR3 nucleotides are TGTGCCAGCTCACCCAAGCCCGGGACAGACTATGGCTACACCTTC.

The chain employs TRBV7-2 and TRBJ1-2; 7 nucleotides align to TRBD1. Germline lookup yields CDR1 SGHTA and CDR2 FQGNSA. This CDR3 is built from 13 residues. The V segment lost 1 base and the J segment 7 bases; nucleotides outside the gene matches: 3. The CDR3 sequence: CASSLDRGGGYTF. In DNA form, the CDR3 reads TGTGCCAGCAGCTTAGACAGGGGTGGTGGCTACACCTTC. The full variable domain, rest sourced from reference TRBV7-2 and TRBJ1-2, is GAGVSQSPSNKVTEKGKDVELRCDPISGHTALYWYRQSLGQGLEFLIYFQGNSAPDKSGLPSDRFSAERTGGSVSTLTIQRTQQEDSAVYLCASSLDRGGGYTFGSGTRLTVV.

The chain recombines TRBV30 with TRBJ1-1, with 9 bases aligning to TRBD1. Germline V gene sequence: CDR1 GTSNPN, CDR2 SVGIG (reference sequence). Trimming at V came to 4 bases and at J to 2 bases, leaving 5 bases not matched to a gene. The CDR3 consists of 14 residues. The CDR3 is CAWNRQGGNTEAFF. The CDR3 DNA is TGTGCCTGGAATAGACAGGGGGGTAACACTGAAGCTTTCTTT.

V gene TRBV7-3 combines with J gene TRBJ1-1, with D uncertain. V was trimmed by 5 bases and J by 0 bases, leaving 10 bases between them. The V gene's germline CDR1 is SGHTA and CDR2 FQGTGA. The CDR3 extends over 14 amino acids. The DNA for the CDR3 is TGTGCCAGCAGCCCGGGTCGAATGAACACTGAAGCTTTCTTT. Translating gives CASSPGRMNTEAFF.

This chain joins TRBV27 and TRBJ2-5, with 9 positions matching TRBD1. The CDR3 has 15 residues. J lost 5 bases, V lost 4 bases, and 8 bases had no gene match. Germline V CDR1 and CDR2: MNHEY, SMNVEV (reference sequence). DNA for the CDR3: TGTGCCAGCAGTTCCTCACAGGGGGCGCCGGAGACCCAGTACTTC. Protein product: CASSSSQGAPETQYF.

The rearrangement links TRBV2 to TRBJ1-2; weak D call: TRBD1 (6 bases). Trimming left V 5 bases short and J 3 bases short, with 13 bases between. This CDR3 contains 14 residues. The V gene's germline CDR1 is SNHLY and CDR2 FYNNEI. Here the CDR3 DNA reads TGTGCCAGCAGTACAGGGTTTCTGGACTATGGCTACACCTTC. This gives the protein CASSTGFLDYGYTF.

V usage is TRBV21-1 and J usage is TRBJ2-1; the table calls TRBD2, which could not be checked here. TRBV21-1 is assigned pseudogene status. The CDR3 extends over 20 amino acids. The CDR3 DNA follows: TGTGCCAGCAGCCGAAAGGGGCCCAAGGCTGGGACTACCCTATACAATGAGCAGTTCTTC. Amino acid sequence: CASSRKGPKAGTTLYNEQFF.

The V gene is TRBV6-6, the J gene TRBJ2-5, with TRBD2 matching over 10 bases. This CDR3 region has 15 residues. CDR1 is MNHNY and CDR2 is SVGAGI in the germline V gene (reference sequence). The junction had 5 bases not matched to a gene; V was cut back by 2 bases and J by 5 bases. As DNA, the CDR3 is TGTGCCAGCAGTTACGGGAGCGGGAGGGGGGAGACCCAGTACTTC. Its translation is CASSYGSGRGETQYF.

The V call is TRBV4-3, the J call TRBJ2-1; TRBD1 might be the D (6 bases). Germline values: CDR1 LGHNA, CDR2 YSLEER. V was shortened by 0 bases and J by 8 bases, with 17 bases between the two germline ends. This CDR3 has 16 amino acids. This chain's CDR3 is CASSQDIGDKAHEQFF. CDR3 nucleotides: TGCGCCAGCAGCCAAGATATTGGGGACAAGGCTCATGAGCAGTTCTTC.

The chain is built from TRBV21-1 and TRBJ2-7; the table's D gene call, TRBD2, was not cross checked with the DNA. TRBV21-1 is a pseudogene segment. CDR3 length: 18 residues. The CDR3 DNA reads as TGTGCCAGCAGCATCGTGCGGACTAGCGGGAGGAAATCAATCGAGCAGTACTTC. This encodes CASSIVRTSGRKSIEQYF.

The CDR3 region is CASSPRGIHYGYTF. In nucleotides, the CDR3 is TGTGCCAGCAGTCCCCGTGGCATCCACTATGGCTACACCTTC. This sequence joins TRBV28 and TRBJ1-2, with D unclear. The ends were cut back, 5 bases at V and 3 bases at J, with 13 bases in the middle. This CDR3 region has 14 residues. Germline V gives CDR1 MDHEN, CDR2 SYDVKM.

V is TRBV6-5 and J is TRBJ1-2; TRBD1 agrees at 7 bases. This CDR3 region has 14 residues. The germline CDR1 and CDR2 sequences are MNHEY and SVGAGI. Trimming removed 2 bases from V and 6 bases from J; junction bases left unmatched: 6. The CDR3 loop is CASSYLVGGDGYTF. DNA for the CDR3: TGTGCCAGCAGTTACCTCGTAGGGGGCGATGGCTACACCTTC.

The chain recombines TRBV7-2 with TRBJ1-6, with 9 positions matching TRBD1. The V gene's germline CDR1 is SGHTA and CDR2 FQGNSA. The CDR3 is 13 residues long. Unmatched junction bases numbered 5, after V lost 5 bases and J lost 12 bases. This chain's CDR3 is CASSQGTGQPLHF. DNA of the CDR3: TGTGCCAGCAGCCAAGGGACAGGGCAACCCCTCCACTTT.

The chain is built from TRBV6-5 and TRBJ1-2; 7 bases are a match to TRBD1. The V and J ends lost 6 bases and 7 bases, in that order; junction bases with no gene match: 5. From germline, CDR1 is MNHEY and CDR2 SVGAGI. The CDR3 is 12 residues long. CDR3 nucleotide sequence: TGTGCCAGCAGCCGCCAGGGGGGTGGCTACACCTTC. It encodes CASSRQGGGYTF.

V gene TRBV6-1 combines with J gene TRBJ1-2; no clear D. Per the germline V gene, CDR1 is MNHNS and CDR2 is SASEGT. The V end lost 3 bases, the J end lost 4 bases, and 18 bases lay between the germline ends. The CDR3 totals 16 residues. Here the CDR3 DNA reads TGTGCCAGCAGTGACTATACGACACGCCGCCCCTATGGCTACACCTTC. Amino acids: CASSDYTTRRPYGYTF.

This clone was recorded only once. The chain is built from TRBV19 and TRBJ1-2, with no clear D. Germline loops: CDR1 LNHDA, CDR2 SQIVND (reference sequence). There are 14 residues in the CDR3. Trimming removed 9 bases from V and 0 bases from J, with 14 bases in between. DNA for the CDR3: TGTGCCAGCTCCGTGGAGGGAGCTAACTATGGCTACACCTTC. Translation: CASSVEGANYGYTF.

The rearrangement joins TRBV19 to TRBJ1-4; 7 bases fit TRBD1. There are 16 residues in the CDR3. Trimming removed 6 bases from V and 10 bases from J; junction bases left unmatched: 17. Germline lookup yields CDR1 LNHDA and CDR2 SQIVND (reference sequence). CDR3 sequence (DNA): TGTGCCAGTAGCACGACAGCGACAGGGAATGGAGGAAAACTGTTTTTT. Translation: CASSTTATGNGGKLFF.

V is TRBV28 and J is TRBJ1-2, with TRBD1 matching 7 bases. This CDR3 region has 13 residues. Losses at the gene ends were 5 bases for V and 6 bases for J; bases not matched to a gene: 6. The germline V gene has CDR1 MDHEN and CDR2 SYDVKM. The CDR3 DNA sequence: TGTGCCAGCAGTCGAACAGGGGCAAATGGCTACACCTTC. Its translation: CASSRTGANGYTF.

This rearrangement joins TRBV28 to TRBJ2-2, with 7 bases matching TRBD2. Trimming removed 6 bases from V and 2 bases from J; junction bases left unmatched: 9. Looked up from germline, CDR1 is MDHEN and CDR2 is SYDVKM. The CDR3 loop spans 16 amino acids. DNA of the CDR3: TGTGCCAGCAGCCGAAGGACTAGATCTAACACCGGGGAGCTGTTTTTT. Its translation: CASSRRTRSNTGELFF.

The gene calls are TRBV6-5 and TRBJ2-7; 8 bases line up with TRBD1. The V segment lost 0 bases and the J segment 2 bases; nucleotides outside the gene matches: 6. Germline V lookup: CDR1 MNHEY, CDR2 SVGAGI. The CDR3 has 16 amino acids. CDR3 coding DNA: TGTGCCAGCAGTTACTCGATTCAGGGGGCGACCTACGAGCAGTACTTC. Residues: CASSYSIQGATYEQYF.

The rearrangement joins TRBV6-1 to TRBJ1-2, with D possibly TRBD1 on 5 matching bases. This CDR3 region has 13 residues. Trimming took off 7 bases at V and 5 bases at J, with 14 bases between the two ends. Germline loops: CDR1 MNHNS, CDR2 SASEGT. The CDR3: CASKGGEAYGYTF. CDR3 nucleotides: TGTGCCAGCAAGGGAGGGGAGGCTTATGGCTACACCTTC.

The chain is built from TRBV28 and TRBJ2-7; TRBD1 matches at 7 bases. Germline assignment: CDR1 MDHEN and CDR2 SYDVKM. Unmatched junction bases numbered 5, after V lost 6 bases and J lost 6 bases. This CDR3 region has 12 residues. The CDR3 region has the DNA TGTGCCAGCAGACGAGGGGGCACCGAGCAGTACTTC. Translated, it gives CASRRGGTEQYF.

V gene TRBV28 combines with J gene TRBJ1-2; D might be TRBD1 (6 bases). Trimming cost V 4 bases and J 8 bases, with 26 bases left between them. CDR1 is MDHEN and CDR2 is SYDVKM in the germline V gene. The CDR3 spans 17 residues. This CDR3 reads CASSYGGALPGQSGYTF. DNA for the CDR3: TGTGCCAGCAGTTATGGGGGAGCCCTTCCCGGACAGTCAGGCTACACCTTC.

The V call is TRBV2, the J call TRBJ2-5; unclear D gene. The CDR3 contains 11 residues. The germline V gene has CDR1 SNHLY and CDR2 FYNNEI. Trimming removed 8 bases at V and 4 bases at J, with 8 bases between. The CDR3 region is CASGLLETQYF. The CDR3 bases are TGTGCCAGCGGCCTTCTAGAGACCCAGTACTTC.

The chain joins TRBV5-1 to TRBJ1-3; 8 bases agree with TRBD1. V dropped 4 bases and J dropped 0; count of bases not matched to a gene: 9. Germline V CDR1 and CDR2: SGHRS, YFSETQ. The CDR3 loop spans 17 amino acids. The CDR3 region has the DNA TGCGCCAGCAGCCGAGGACAGGGAAAAAGCTCTGGAAACACCATATATTTT. Its protein is CASSRGQGKSSGNTIYF.

J is TRBJ2-7 and V is TRBV28, with 11 bases matching TRBD1. Germline V gives CDR1 MDHEN, CDR2 SYDVKM. This CDR3 region has 16 residues. Germline trimming cut 5 bases from V and 5 bases from J; bases unmatched to any gene: 11. The chain's CDR3 is CASSRTGGVKRHEQYF. CDR3 coding DNA: TGTGCCAGCAGTCGGACAGGGGGCGTCAAAAGACACGAGCAGTACTTC.

V is TRBV9 and J is TRBJ2-3; D ambiguous. The CDR3 has 17 amino acids. The germline CDR1 and CDR2 sequences are SGDLS and YYNGEE. The V end lost 0 bases, the J end lost 5 bases, and 19 bases lay between the germline ends. CDR3: CASSVAKVPTVVDTQYF. CDR3 DNA sequence: TGTGCCAGCAGCGTAGCCAAAGTGCCCACTGTGGTAGATACGCAGTATTTT.

The V and J genes are TRBV27 and TRBJ1-1; TRBD1 matches 8 bases. The germline V gene encodes CDR1 MNHEY and CDR2 SMNVEV (reference sequence). J was trimmed by 10 bases and V by 5 bases; bases with no gene match: 9. The CDR3 contains 13 residues. The CDR3 sequence: CASSPLDREGAFF. The DNA of the CDR3 is TGTGCCAGCAGTCCCTTGGACAGGGAAGGAGCTTTCTTT.

This clone has a single count. In DNA form, the CDR3 reads TGTGCCAGCAGCCAAGTTCGAGCCGACAGGGTCACCGGGGAGCTGTTTTTT. Translated: CASSQVRADRVTGELFF. The chain links TRBV14 to TRBJ2-2, with TRBD1 identical over 7 bases. Per the germline V gene, CDR1 is SGHDN and CDR2 is FVKESK. V was pared by 1 base and J by 4 bases, with 9 bases of the junction left unmatched. The CDR3 extends over 17 amino acids.